This TCR beta chain was captured in a study of spatial heterogeneity in lung cancer. Turning to the study itself: In raw reads, more than 9.5 appearances on average were recorded for each unique TCR and UMI combination.

TCRdb re-derived calls from the 5' RACE reads in MiXCR, one entry per CDR3 protein. The sample shows approximately 600 distinct CDR3 sequences, approximately 10% of them seen only once. V was cut by 6 bases and J by 0 bases, with 11 bases left in between. Per the germline V gene, CDR1 is GTSNPN and CDR2 is SVGIG (reference sequence). This CDR3 has 13 amino acids. By sample share, this clonotype is large. Time point denoted: sample taken at primary tumor resection. The source is a male donor with early-stage non-small cell lung cancer. Sequencing was performed on normal lung tissue next to the tumor, taken at surgery. The chain employs TRBV30 and TRBJ1-1; no clear D gene. Here the CDR3 DNA reads TGTGCCTGCCGTGGCGGGTTGAACACTGAAGCTTTCTTT. Its translation: CACRGGLNTEAFF.